The 6 T cell receptor beta chains below come from one sample, sequenced in a study of OX40 agonist ivuxolimab in advanced cancers. Sequencing was performed with immunoSEQ multiplex PCR; in TCRdb, only in-frame clones are kept and a portion is missing. The profile shows 65,000 to 90,000 clones, 90% of them singletons. The material was CD4+ or CD8+ T cells sorted from blood, obtained in a trial of the OX40 agonist ivuxolimab. The receptors were gathered from an adult with an advanced solid tumor such as melanoma, head and neck, liver or kidney cancer.

The chain combines TRBV27 with TRBJ2-1, with 12 positions matching TRBD1. J lost 5 bases, V lost 6 bases, and 8 bases had no gene match. This CDR3 spans 16 amino acids. Germline V CDR1 and CDR2: MNHEY, SMNVEV (reference sequence). The DNA for the CDR3 is TGTGCCAGCAGGGGACAGGGGGCGGTCGCCGACAATGAGCAGTTCTTC. This translates into CASRGQGAVADNEQFF.

The J gene is TRBJ2-1, the V gene TRBV6-6; 9 bases align to TRBD2. The J segment lost 6 bases and the V segment lost 4 bases, leaving 7 bases of the junction unmatched. The CDR3 is 15 residues long. Germline CDR1 reads MNHNY; CDR2 reads SVGAGI (reference sequence). The CDR3 DNA follows: TGTGCCAGCAGTTCCGGAGCGGGAGGATCCAATGAGCAGTTCTTC. Its translation: CASSSGAGGSNEQFF.

The chain links TRBV5-6 to TRBJ1-3; D is uncertain. V was cut by 4 bases and J by 2 bases, with 16 bases left in between. The CDR3 has 16 residues. CDR1 is SGHDT and CDR2 is YYEEEE in the germline V gene. CDR3 sequence (DNA): TGTGCCAGCAGCCTCTCGTGGACTGTAGCTGGAAACACCATATATTTT. It encodes CASSLSWTVAGNTIYF.

The chain employs TRBV14 and TRBJ2-5; D gene ambiguous. CDR1 is SGHDN, CDR2 FVKESK, per germline. The V end was cut by 3 bases, the J end by 9 bases, with 11 bases between. This CDR3 contains 12 residues. CDR3 DNA sequence: TGTGCCAGCAGCCACCCCCGGGCGGCCCAGTACTTC. Translation gives CASSHPRAAQYF. Based on the CDR3 plus reference TRBV14 and TRBJ2-5, the full variable domain is EAGVTQFPSHSVIEKGQTVTLRCDPISGHDNLYWYRRVMGKEIKFLLHFVKESKQDESGMPNNRFLAERTGGTYSTLKVQPAELEDSGVYFCASSHPRAAQYFGPGTRLLVL.

This chain uses TRBV5-4 with TRBJ2-1; the match to TRBD2 covers 8 bases. The CDR3 runs 17 residues. The junction had 12 bases not matched to a gene; V was cut back by 3 bases and J by 4 bases. Germline values: CDR1 SGHNT, CDR2 YYREEE (reference sequence). CDR3 sequence reads: CASSSGGSGIRYNEQFF. CDR3 DNA sequence: TGTGCCAGCAGCTCTGGGGGTAGCGGGATCAGATACAATGAGCAGTTCTTC. The full variable domain, in which reference TRBV5-4 and TRBJ2-1 provide the parts outside the CDR3, is ETGVTQSPTHLIKTRGQQVTLRCSSQSGHNTVSWYQQALGQGPQFIFQYYREEENGRGNFPPRFSGLQFPNYSSELNVNALELDDSALYLCASSSGGSGIRYNEQFFGPGTRLTVL.

V usage is TRBV21-1 and J usage is TRBJ2-1; the table names TRBD1, a call not compared with the DNA. TRBV21-1 is a documented pseudogene. The CDR3 extends over 14 amino acids. CDR3 sequence (DNA): TGTGCCAGCATGGCGGGACAGGGAGGTAATGAGCAGTTCTTC. This codes for CASMAGQGGNEQFF.